Reported below is one T cell receptor (beta chain). This sample was included in a study of blood T cell repertoires in COVID-19. Assay: immunoSEQ multiplex PCR; the TCRdb copy retains only in-frame clones and omits some. The sample shows some 150,000 clones, about 80% of them seen only once. Germline V gives CDR1 MGHRA, CDR2 YSYEKL. CDR3 length: 15 amino acids. Trimming removed 4 bases from V and 1 base from J, with 11 bases in between. The clonotype originates from a human donor in a cohort sampled during active COVID-19. Source material: peripheral blood. The chain employs TRBV4-1 and TRBJ1-5; D is uncertain. CDR3 bases: TGCGCCAGCAGCCTAGGAGAGGGCAGCAATCAGCCCCAGCATTTT. It translates to CASSLGEGSNQPQHF.